The source of this TCR beta chain is a study of PD-1 blockade in classical Hodgkin lymphoma. General study findings and limits: A significant rise in TCR diversity was seen by C4D1 for CD4+ cells but not for CD8+ cells.

Details on this clone: No antigen is known for it.

Sequencing used immunoSEQ multiplex PCR; TCRdb keeps in-frame clones, though not all of them. Of 10,000 to 15,000 clones listed, around four fifths are singletons. The V end was cut by 1 base, the J end by 3 bases, with 13 bases between. CDR1 and CDR2 from the germline V gene are LGHNA and YNFKEQ. CDR3 length: 15 residues. Exposure to brentuximab vedotin varied, and each patient had relapsed following autologous stem cell transplantation. Magnetic depletion of unwanted cells isolated CD4+ T cells from thawed PBMCs. The starting material was CD4+ T cells from blood, obtained at baseline. This chain connects TRBV4-2 to TRBJ2-7; D is unresolved. This TCR came from a human donor with classical Hodgkin lymphoma. CDR3 sequence: CASSQGGSTYYEQYF. The CDR3 nucleotides are TGTGCCAGCAGCCAAGGTGGTTCTACGTACTACGAGCAGTACTTC.